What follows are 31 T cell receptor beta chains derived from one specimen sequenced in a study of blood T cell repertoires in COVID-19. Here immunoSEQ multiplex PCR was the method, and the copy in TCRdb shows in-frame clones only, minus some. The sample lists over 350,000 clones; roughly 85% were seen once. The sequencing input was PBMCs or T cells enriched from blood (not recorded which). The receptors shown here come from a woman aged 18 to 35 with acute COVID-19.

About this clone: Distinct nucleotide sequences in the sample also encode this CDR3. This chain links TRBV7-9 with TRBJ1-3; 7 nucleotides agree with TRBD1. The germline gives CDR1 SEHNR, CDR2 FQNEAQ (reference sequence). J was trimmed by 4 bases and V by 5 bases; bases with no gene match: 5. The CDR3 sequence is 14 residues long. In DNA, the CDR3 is TGTGCCAGCAGCCCCGGGACAGCAGGAAACACCATATATTTT. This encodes CASSPGTAGNTIYF. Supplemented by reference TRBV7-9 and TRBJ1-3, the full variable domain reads DTGVSQNPRHKITKRGQNVTFRCDPISEHNRLYWYRQTLGQGPEFLTYFQNEAQLEKSRLLSDRFSAERPKGSFSTLEIQRTEQGDSAMYLCASSPGTAGNTIYFGEGSWLTVV.

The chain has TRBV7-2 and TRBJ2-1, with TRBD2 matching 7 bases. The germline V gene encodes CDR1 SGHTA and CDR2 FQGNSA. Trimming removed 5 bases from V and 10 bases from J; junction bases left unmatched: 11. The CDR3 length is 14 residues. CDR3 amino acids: CASSPQREGLEQFF. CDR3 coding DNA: TGTGCCAGCAGCCCCCAGCGGGAAGGCTTGGAGCAGTTCTTC.

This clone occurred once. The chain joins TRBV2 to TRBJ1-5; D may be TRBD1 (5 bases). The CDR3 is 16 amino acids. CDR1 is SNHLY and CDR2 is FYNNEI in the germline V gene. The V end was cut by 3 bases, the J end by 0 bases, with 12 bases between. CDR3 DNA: TGTGCCAGCAGTGAGGGGACTTACCTTAGCAATCAGCCCCAGCATTTT. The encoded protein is CASSEGTYLSNQPQHF.

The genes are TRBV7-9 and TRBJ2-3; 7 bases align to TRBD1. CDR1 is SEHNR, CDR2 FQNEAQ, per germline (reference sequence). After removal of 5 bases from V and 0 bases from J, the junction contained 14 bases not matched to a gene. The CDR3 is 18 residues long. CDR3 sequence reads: CASSLIVGVGQSTDTQYF. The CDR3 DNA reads TGTGCCAGCAGCCTCATTGTAGGCGTGGGACAGAGCACAGATACGCAGTATTTT.

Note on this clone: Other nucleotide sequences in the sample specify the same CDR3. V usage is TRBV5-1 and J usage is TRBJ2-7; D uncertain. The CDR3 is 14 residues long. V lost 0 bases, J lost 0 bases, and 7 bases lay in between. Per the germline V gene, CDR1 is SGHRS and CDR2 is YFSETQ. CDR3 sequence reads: CASSLGPSSYEQYF. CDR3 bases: TGCGCCAGCAGCTTGGGTCCTAGCTCCTACGAGCAGTACTTC.

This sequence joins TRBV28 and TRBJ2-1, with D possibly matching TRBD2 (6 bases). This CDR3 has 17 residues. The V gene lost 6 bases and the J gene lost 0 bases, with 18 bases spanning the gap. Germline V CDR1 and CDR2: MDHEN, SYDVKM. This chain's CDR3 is CASSSQSAGSSYNEQFF. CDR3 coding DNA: TGTGCCAGCAGCTCTCAATCGGCGGGAAGCTCCTACAATGAGCAGTTCTTC.

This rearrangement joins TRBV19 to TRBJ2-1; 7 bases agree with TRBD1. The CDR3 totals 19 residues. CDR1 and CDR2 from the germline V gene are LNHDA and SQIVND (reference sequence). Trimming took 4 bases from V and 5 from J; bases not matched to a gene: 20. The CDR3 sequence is CASSTTPGLGGSWNNEQFF. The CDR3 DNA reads TGTGCCAGTAGTACGACCCCCGGGCTAGGGGGCTCGTGGAACAATGAGCAGTTCTTC.

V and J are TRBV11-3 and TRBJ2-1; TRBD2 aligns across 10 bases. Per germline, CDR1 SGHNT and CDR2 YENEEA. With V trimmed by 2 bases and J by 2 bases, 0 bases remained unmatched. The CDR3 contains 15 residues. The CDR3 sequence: CASSLLAGAYNEQFF. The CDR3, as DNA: TGTGCCAGCAGCTTACTAGCGGGGGCCTACAATGAGCAGTTCTTC.

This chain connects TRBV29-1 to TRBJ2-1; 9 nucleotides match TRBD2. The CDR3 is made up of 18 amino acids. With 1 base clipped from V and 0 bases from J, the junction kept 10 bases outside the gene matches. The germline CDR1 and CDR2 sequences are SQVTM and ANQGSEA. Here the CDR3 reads CSVEAASGKTFSYNEQFF. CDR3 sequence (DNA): TGCAGCGTTGAAGCGGCTAGCGGGAAGACTTTCTCCTACAATGAGCAGTTCTTC.

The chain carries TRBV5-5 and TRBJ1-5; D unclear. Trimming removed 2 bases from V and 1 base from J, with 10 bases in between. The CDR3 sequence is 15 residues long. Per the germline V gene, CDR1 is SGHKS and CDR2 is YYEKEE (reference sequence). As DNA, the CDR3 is TGTGCCAGCAGCTTCGAGGCGGAGAGCAATCAGCCCCAGCATTTT. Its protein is CASSFEAESNQPQHF.

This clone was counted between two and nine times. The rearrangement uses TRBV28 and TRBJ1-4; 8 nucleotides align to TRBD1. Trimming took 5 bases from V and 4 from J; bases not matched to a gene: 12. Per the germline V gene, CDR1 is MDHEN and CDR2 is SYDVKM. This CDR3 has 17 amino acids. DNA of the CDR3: TGTGCCAGCAGTCCCGGGACAGGAAAAAGCAATAATGAAAAACTGTTTTTT. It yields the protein CASSPGTGKSNNEKLFF.

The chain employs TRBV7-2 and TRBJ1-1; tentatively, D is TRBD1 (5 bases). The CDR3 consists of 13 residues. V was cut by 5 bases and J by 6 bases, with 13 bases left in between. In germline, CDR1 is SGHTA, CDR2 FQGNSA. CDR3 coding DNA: TGTGCCAGCAGCCCAACATTAGGGGCTGAAGCTTTCTTT. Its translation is CASSPTLGAEAFF.

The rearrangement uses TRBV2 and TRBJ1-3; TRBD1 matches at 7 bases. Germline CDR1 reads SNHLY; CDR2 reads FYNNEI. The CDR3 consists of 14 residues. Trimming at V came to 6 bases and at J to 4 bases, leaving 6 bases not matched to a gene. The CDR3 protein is CASSLTGMGNTIYF. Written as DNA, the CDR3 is TGTGCCAGCAGCCTGACAGGGATGGGAAACACCATATATTTT.

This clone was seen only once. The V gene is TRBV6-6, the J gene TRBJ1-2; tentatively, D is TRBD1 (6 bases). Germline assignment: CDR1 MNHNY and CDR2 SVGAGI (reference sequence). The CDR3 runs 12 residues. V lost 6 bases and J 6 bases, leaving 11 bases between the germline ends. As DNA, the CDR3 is TGTGCCAGCAGCCTAGGGGGAAATGGCTACACCTTC. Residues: CASSLGGNGYTF.

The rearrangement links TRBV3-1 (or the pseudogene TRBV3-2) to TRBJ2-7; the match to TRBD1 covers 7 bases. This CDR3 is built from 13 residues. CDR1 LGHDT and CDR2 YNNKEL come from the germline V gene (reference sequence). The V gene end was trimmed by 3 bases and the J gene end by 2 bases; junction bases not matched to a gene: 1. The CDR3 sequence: CASSHRGTYEQYF. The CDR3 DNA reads TGTGCCAGCAGCCACAGGGGGACCTACGAGCAGTACTTC.

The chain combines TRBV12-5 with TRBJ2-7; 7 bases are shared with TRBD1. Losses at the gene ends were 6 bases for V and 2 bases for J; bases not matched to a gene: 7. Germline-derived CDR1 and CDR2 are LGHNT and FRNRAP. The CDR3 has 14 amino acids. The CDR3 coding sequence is TGTGCTAGTGGAAGGGACAGTATAACCTACGAGCAGTACTTC. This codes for CASGRDSITYEQYF.

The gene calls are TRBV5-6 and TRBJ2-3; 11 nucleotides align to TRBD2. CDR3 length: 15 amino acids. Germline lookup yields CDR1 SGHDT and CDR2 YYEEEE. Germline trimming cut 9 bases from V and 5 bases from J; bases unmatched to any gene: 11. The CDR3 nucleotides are TGTGCCACCCAACTTAGCGGGGGGGCGGGAGATACGCAGTATTTT. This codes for CATQLSGGAGDTQYF.

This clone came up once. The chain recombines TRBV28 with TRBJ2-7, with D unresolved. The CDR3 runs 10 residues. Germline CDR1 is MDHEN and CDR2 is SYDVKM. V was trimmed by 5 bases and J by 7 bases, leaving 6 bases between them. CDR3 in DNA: TGTGCCAGCAGTGGCTGGGAGCAGTACTTC. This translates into CASSGWEQYF.

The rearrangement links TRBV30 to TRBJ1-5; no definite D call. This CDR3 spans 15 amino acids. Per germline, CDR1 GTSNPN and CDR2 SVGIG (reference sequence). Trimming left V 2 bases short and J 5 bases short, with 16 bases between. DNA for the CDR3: TGTGCCTGGAGTAAAAGCGGTCAGTTCCATCAGCCCCAGCATTTT. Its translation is CAWSKSGQFHQPQHF.

The CDR3 reads CASTPIRGTEAFF. CDR3 nucleotide sequence: TGTGCCAGCACCCCTATCAGGGGCACTGAAGCTTTCTTT. J is TRBJ1-1 and V is TRBV7-9; D may be TRBD1 (6 bases). The CDR3 contains 13 residues. Trimming stripped 7 bases from V and 4 bases from J, with 13 bases between. Germline CDR1 is SEHNR and CDR2 is FQNEAQ (reference sequence).

CDR3 sequence: CASSHRGLHGYTF. In nucleotides, the CDR3 is TGTGCCAGCAGCCACAGGGGGCTACATGGCTACACCTTC. This chain uses TRBV3-1 (or the pseudogene TRBV3-2) with TRBJ1-2; 8 nucleotides line up with TRBD1. This CDR3 comprises 13 residues. The V and J ends lost 3 bases and 6 bases, in that order; junction bases with no gene match: 3. Germline V gives CDR1 LGHDT, CDR2 YNNKEL (reference sequence).

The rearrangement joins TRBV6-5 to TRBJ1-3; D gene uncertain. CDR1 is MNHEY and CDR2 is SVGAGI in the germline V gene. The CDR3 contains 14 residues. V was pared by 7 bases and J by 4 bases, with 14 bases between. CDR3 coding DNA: TGTGCCAGCATGACCCGTCGGGGAGGAAACACCATATATTTT. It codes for CASMTRRGGNTIYF.

This CDR3 reads CASSLETAPGKQYF. The DNA for the CDR3 is TGTGCCAGCAGCCTTGAGACAGCCCCCGGCAAGCAGTACTTC. The chain recombines TRBV9 with TRBJ2-7, with a tentative D call TRBD1 (5 bases). The CDR3 runs 14 residues. Trimming shortened V by 4 bases and J by 8 bases, and 19 bases separated the two germline ends. Germline V gene lookup returns CDR1 SGDLS and CDR2 YYNGEE.

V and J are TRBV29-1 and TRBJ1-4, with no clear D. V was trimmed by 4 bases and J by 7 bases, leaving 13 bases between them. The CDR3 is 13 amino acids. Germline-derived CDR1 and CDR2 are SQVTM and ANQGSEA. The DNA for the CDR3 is TGCAGCGTTGCAGGACTGGAGGGTGAAAAACTGTTTTTT. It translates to CSVAGLEGEKLFF.

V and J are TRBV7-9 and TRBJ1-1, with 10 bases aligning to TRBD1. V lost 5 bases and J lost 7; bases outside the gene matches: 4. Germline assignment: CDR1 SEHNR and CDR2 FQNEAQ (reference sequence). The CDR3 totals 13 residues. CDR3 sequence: CASSIRTGGEAFF. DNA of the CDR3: TGTGCCAGCAGCATACGGACAGGGGGTGAAGCTTTCTTT.

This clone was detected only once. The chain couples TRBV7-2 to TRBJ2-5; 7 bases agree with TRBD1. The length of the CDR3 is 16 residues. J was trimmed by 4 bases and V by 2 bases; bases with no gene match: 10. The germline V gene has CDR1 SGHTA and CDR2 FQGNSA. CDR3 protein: CASSLTQTGSGETQYF. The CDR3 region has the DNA TGTGCCAGCAGCTTAACCCAGACAGGGTCGGGAGAGACCCAGTACTTC.

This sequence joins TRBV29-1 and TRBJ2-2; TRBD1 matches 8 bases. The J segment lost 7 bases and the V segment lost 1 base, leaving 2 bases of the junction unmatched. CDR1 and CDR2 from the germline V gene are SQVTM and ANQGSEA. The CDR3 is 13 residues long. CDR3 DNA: TGCAGCGTTGAAGTACAGGGGGGCGGGGAGCTGTTTTTT. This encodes CSVEVQGGGELFF.

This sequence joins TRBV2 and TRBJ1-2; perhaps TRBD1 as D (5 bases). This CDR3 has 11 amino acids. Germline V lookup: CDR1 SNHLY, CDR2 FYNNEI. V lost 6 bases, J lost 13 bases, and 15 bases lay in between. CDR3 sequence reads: CASSSGGKRTF. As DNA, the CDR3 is TGTGCCAGCAGCTCGGGGGGGAAGCGCACCTTC. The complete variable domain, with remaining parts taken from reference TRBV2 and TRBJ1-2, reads EPEVTQTPSHQVTQMGQEVILRCVPISNHLYFYWYRQILGQKVEFLVSFYNNEISEKSEIFDDQFSVERPDGSNFTLKIRSTKLEDSAMYFCASSSGGKRTFGSGTRLTVV.

The CDR3 sequence is CASSQDSPSGKYEQYF. DNA for the CDR3: TGCGCCAGCAGCCAAGATTCCCCTAGCGGGAAGTACGAGCAGTACTTC. The V gene is TRBV4-1, the J gene TRBJ2-7, with TRBD2 matching 9 bases. The V and J ends lost 0 bases and 4 bases, in that order; junction bases with no gene match: 7. The length of the CDR3 is 16 residues. CDR1 is MGHRA, CDR2 YSYEKL, per germline.

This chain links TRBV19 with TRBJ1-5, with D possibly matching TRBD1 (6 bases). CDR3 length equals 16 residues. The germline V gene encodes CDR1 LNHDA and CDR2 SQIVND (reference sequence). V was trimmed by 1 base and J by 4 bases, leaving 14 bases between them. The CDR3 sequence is CASSIGARGRNQPQHF. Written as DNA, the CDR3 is TGTGCCAGTAGTATAGGTGCCAGGGGACGTAATCAGCCCCAGCATTTT.

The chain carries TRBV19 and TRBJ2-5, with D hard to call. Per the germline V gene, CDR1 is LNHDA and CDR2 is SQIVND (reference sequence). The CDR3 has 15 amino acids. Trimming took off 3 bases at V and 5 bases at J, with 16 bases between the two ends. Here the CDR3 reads CASSMGWSRSETQYF. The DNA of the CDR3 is TGTGCCAGTAGTATGGGTTGGAGCCGGTCGGAGACCCAGTACTTC.